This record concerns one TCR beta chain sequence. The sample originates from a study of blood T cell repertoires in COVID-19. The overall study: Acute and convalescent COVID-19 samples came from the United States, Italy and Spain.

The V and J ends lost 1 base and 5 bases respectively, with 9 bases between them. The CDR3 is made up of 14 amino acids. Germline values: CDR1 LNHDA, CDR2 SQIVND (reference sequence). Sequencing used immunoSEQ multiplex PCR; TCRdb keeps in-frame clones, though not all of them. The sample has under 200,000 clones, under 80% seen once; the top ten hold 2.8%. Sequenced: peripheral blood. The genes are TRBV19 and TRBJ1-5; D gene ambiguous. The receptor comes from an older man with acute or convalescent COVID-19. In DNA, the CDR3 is TGTGCCAGTAGTATAGGAGGCAGTGATCAGCCCCAGCATTTT. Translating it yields CASSIGGSDQPQHF.